A single sample gave rise to the 19 T cell receptor beta chains below, sequenced in a study of CD8 T cells in ankylosing spondylitis (dated by TCRdb to 2017 to 2019). What the authors observed across the whole study: A TCR beta motif of fewer than 10 highly homologous amino acid variants appeared characteristic of blood from ankylosing spondylitis patients.

These TCRs' antigens remain unknown. The method was 5' RACE. TCRdb shows the sequencer as Illumina HiSeq 2500. TCRdb cleaned the public reads at Q25 with fastp, built clones with MiXCR and kept in-frame beta chains. Each entry is one CDR3 protein sequence, shown with its most common DNA and genes. The sample table holds some 840,000 distinct CDR3 sequences, of which about 11% were seen once. The ten biggest clones cover just over 0.5% of the sample. Sample: blood, either unsorted or a sorted T cell fraction (not recorded which). Receptors originate from a male donor with ankylosing spondylitis.

There are many counts of this clonotype. This chain joins TRBV5-1 and TRBJ2-7; TRBD1 matches 10 bases. The V gene end was trimmed by 4 bases and the J gene end by 7 bases; junction bases not matched to a gene: 14. The CDR3 loop spans 16 amino acids. Germline lookup yields CDR1 SGHRS and CDR2 YFSETQ. DNA for the CDR3: TGCGCCAGCAGCCCAGTGACAGGGGGCCTTTTTCTGGAGCAGTACTTC. Translated: CASSPVTGGLFLEQYF.

In this sample, this clonotype turned up many times. The chain has TRBV12-3 or TRBV12-4 and TRBJ2-1; possibly TRBD1 or TRBD2 for D (6 bases each). This CDR3 is built from 15 residues. Trimming took 7 bases from V and 4 from J, leaving 17 bases between them. This CDR3 reads CASTSQRGPYNEQFF. CDR3 coding DNA: TGTGCCAGCACGAGCCAACGGGGGCCATACAATGAGCAGTTCTTC.

This clonotype was seen at least ten times. This chain uses TRBV5-1 with TRBJ1-1; 8 bases align to TRBD1. The CDR3 length is 14 residues. Trimming took 0 bases from V and 5 from J; bases not matched to a gene: 3. Germline V gives CDR1 SGHRS, CDR2 YFSETQ. The CDR3 reads CASSLGQGATEAFF. CDR3 nucleotide sequence: TGCGCCAGCAGCTTGGGGCAGGGGGCTACTGAAGCTTTCTTT.

This clonotype came up a few times. This chain connects TRBV5-1 to TRBJ2-1; D is uncertain. The CDR3 length is 12 residues. The germline gives CDR1 SGHRS, CDR2 YFSETQ. Trimming took off 4 bases at V and 6 bases at J, with 8 bases between the two ends. The CDR3: CASSPTINEQFF. The CDR3 DNA reads TGCGCCAGCAGCCCAACTATCAATGAGCAGTTCTTC.

This clonotype has more than one count but fewer than ten. This chain joins TRBV4-2 and TRBJ2-1; 7 positions match TRBD2. The CDR3 loop spans 15 amino acids. V was pared by 3 bases and J by 6 bases, with 8 bases of the junction left unmatched. CDR1 LGHNA and CDR2 YNFKEQ come from the germline V gene. The CDR3 sequence: CASSQVGEGSNEQFF. The CDR3 coding sequence is TGTGCCAGCAGCCAGGTCGGGGAGGGGAGCAATGAGCAGTTCTTC.

This clonotype was detected only a few times. V is TRBV6-5 and J is TRBJ1-2; D unresolved. CDR1 is MNHEY and CDR2 is SVGAGI in the germline V gene. CDR3 length: 12 residues. With 6 bases removed from V and 4 bases from J, the gap between germline ends came to 9 bases. The CDR3 is CASRRESYGYTF. CDR3 sequence (DNA): TGTGCCAGCAGAAGAGAGAGCTATGGCTACACCTTC.

Comment on this clonotype: With a much larger clone just one base away, this may be a read error. V usage is TRBV29-1 and J usage is TRBJ2-3; D possibly matches TRBD1 or TRBD2 (5 bases each). This CDR3 has 15 residues. CDR1 is SQVTM and CDR2 is ANQGSEA in the germline V gene. Trimming removed 3 bases at V and 0 bases at J, with 13 bases between. The CDR3 coding sequence is TGCAGCGTTGACGGGGCGGCGGAGAGCACAGATACGCAGTATTTT. It yields the protein CSVDGAAESTDTQYF.

V is TRBV30 and J is TRBJ2-5, with D possibly being TRBD1 (6 bases). Germline CDR1 GTSNPN, CDR2 SVGIG (reference sequence). Trimming cost V 5 bases and J 1 base, with 8 bases left between them. This CDR3 region has 12 residues. CDR3 bases: TGTGCCTGGGAGACAGGCCAAGAGACCCAGTACTTC. This translates into CAWETGQETQYF.

This chain uses TRBV5-1 with TRBJ2-5; no clear D. The CDR3 covers 14 residues. Germline values: CDR1 SGHRS, CDR2 YFSETQ. V dropped 0 bases and J dropped 5 bases, with 11 bases sitting between them. CDR3 nucleotides: TGCGCCAGCAGCTTGGCCACGGTTCGGGAGACCCAGTACTTC. Amino acid sequence: CASSLATVRETQYF.

The chain employs TRBV10-3 and TRBJ1-2; 10 bases fit TRBD1. The length of the CDR3 is 14 residues. The trim removed 0 bases at V and 7 bases at J, leaving 2 bases unmatched. CDR1 and CDR2 from the germline V gene are ENHRY and SYGVKD. The CDR3 DNA is TGTGCCATCAGTGAGTCGAGGGACAGGGGTGGCTACACCTTC. It specifies CAISESRDRGGYTF.

V is TRBV6-1 and J is TRBJ1-1; D is uncertain. V lost 3 bases and J lost 0, with 5 bases in between. There are 13 residues in the CDR3. Germline CDR1 is MNHNS and CDR2 is SASEGT. The CDR3 spells CASSDDLNTEAFF. The CDR3 DNA is TGTGCCAGCAGTGATGATTTGAACACTGAAGCTTTCTTT.

This clonotype was counted ten times or more. This chain connects TRBV20-1 to TRBJ2-3, with 8 bases matching TRBD2. CDR1 is DFQATT and CDR2 is SNEGSKA in the germline V gene (reference sequence). The V segment lost 6 bases and the J segment 4 bases; nucleotides outside the gene matches: 9. CDR3 length equals 14 residues. CDR3 DNA: TGCAGTGCCCCCAACGGACTAGCTGCAGATACGCAGTATTTT. Translation: CSAPNGLAADTQYF.

This clonotype was counted only a few times. V and J are TRBV5-5 and TRBJ1-1; no clear D. The CDR3 covers 13 residues. Germline V gene sequence: CDR1 SGHKS, CDR2 YYEKEE (reference sequence). V was pared by 2 bases and J by 7 bases, with 12 bases between. The CDR3 bases are TGTGCCAGCAGCTTCACTCCCATGGGTGAAGCTTTCTTT. It codes for CASSFTPMGEAFF.

The chain combines TRBV12-3 or TRBV12-4 with TRBJ2-1, with 9 bases fitting TRBD2. The CDR3 is made up of 13 amino acids. After removal of 5 bases from V and 14 bases from J, the junction contained 10 bases not matched to a gene. The CDR3 region is CASSRAGAGGKFF. As DNA, the CDR3 is TGTGCCAGCAGTCGAGCAGGGGCGGGAGGGAAGTTCTTC.

The chain employs TRBV10-2 and TRBJ1-4, with a weak D call TRBD1 (5 bases). V dropped 6 bases and J dropped 3 bases, with 8 bases sitting between them. There are 13 residues in the CDR3. Germline CDR1 and CDR2: WSHSY and SAAADI. CDR3 sequence reads: CASRGRPNEKLFF. In DNA, the CDR3 is TGCGCCAGCAGGGGACGTCCTAATGAAAAACTGTTTTTT.

This sequence joins TRBV20-1 and TRBJ1-2; no clear D gene. This CDR3 is 16 amino acids long. V was trimmed by 6 bases and J by 2 bases, leaving 22 bases between them. The germline V gene encodes CDR1 DFQATT and CDR2 SNEGSKA (reference sequence). CDR3 protein: CSAPRWLQPLNYGYTF. As DNA, the CDR3 is TGCAGTGCCCCACGTTGGTTACAGCCTCTAAACTATGGCTACACCTTC.

This clonotype was recorded a few times. The chain is built from TRBV6-1 and TRBJ2-5; 8 nucleotides align to TRBD1. CDR1 MNHNS and CDR2 SASEGT come from the germline V gene. The CDR3 loop spans 14 amino acids. V lost 6 bases, J lost 2 bases, and 5 bases stayed unmatched. CDR3 amino acids: CASRLQGGQETQYF. The CDR3 DNA follows: TGTGCCAGCAGACTACAGGGGGGACAAGAGACCCAGTACTTC.

This clonotype has ten or more counts. The J gene is TRBJ2-7, the V gene TRBV5-1; D unclear. Germline CDR1 reads SGHRS; CDR2 reads YFSETQ. Trimming stripped 0 bases from V and 1 base from J, with 8 bases between. This CDR3 is built from 14 residues. CDR3 DNA: TGCGCCAGCAGCTTGGAGACGCTGTCCTACGAGCAGTACTTC. Translation gives CASSLETLSYEQYF. Looking up the rest from reference TRBV5-1 and TRBJ2-7 gives the full variable domain: KAGVTQTPRYLIKTRGQQVTLSCSPISGHRSVSWYQQTPGQGLQFLFEYFSETQRNKGNFPGRFSGRQFSNSRSEMNVSTLELGDSALYLCASSLETLSYEQYFGPGTRLTVT.

A few counts support this clonotype. This chain connects TRBV12-3 or TRBV12-4 to TRBJ2-7; 11 nucleotides align to TRBD2. V lost 3 bases and J lost 3; bases outside the gene matches: 7. The CDR3 has 16 amino acids. CDR3 DNA: TGTGCCAGCAGTTTCGGGGGGACTAGCGGAATCTACGAGCAGTACTTC. Its translation is CASSFGGTSGIYEQYF.